The present entry profiles one TCR beta chain with its context. Deletions cut 3 bases from V and 0 bases from J, with 13 bases between. The CDR3 totals 15 residues. Germline assignment: CDR1 SGHDT and CDR2 YYEEEE. Repertoires were generated with immunoSEQ multiplex PCR, while TCRdb's copy carries only in-frame clones and drops some. Altogether 38,000 or so clones are present, more than 80% being singletons, with the ten largest covering under 45%. The data are from a study of blood T cell repertoires in COVID-19. Sample: peripheral blood. The genes are TRBV5-6 and TRBJ2-7; unclear D gene. The sequence came from a human donor in a cohort sampled during active or convalescent COVID-19. The donor label of this sample is uncertain. DNA of the CDR3: TGTGCCAGCAGCTCCTCCCCACAGAGCTCCTACGAGCAGTACTTC. It specifies CASSSSPQSSYEQYF.